The 31 T cell receptor beta chains reported below all come from one sample, sequenced in a study of identical twins. From the 5' RACE reads, TCRdb called clonotypes with MiXCR, one entry per CDR3 protein. Here the sample spans about 690,000 distinct CDR3 sequences, around 6% being singletons. The sequenced material came from naive T cells sorted from blood. Source of these receptors: a man younger than 30 in good health.

There are many counts of this clonotype. The rearrangement uses TRBV5-1 and TRBJ2-5, with 7 bases matching TRBD2. V gave up 0 bases and J gave up 2 bases; unmatched junction bases: 7. Germline V CDR1 and CDR2: SGHRS, YFSETQ. The CDR3 totals 16 residues. CDR3 region: CASSLAGAGRQETQYF. CDR3 coding DNA: TGCGCCAGCAGCTTGGCCGGAGCGGGAAGGCAAGAGACCCAGTACTTC. Full variable domain (remainder filled in from reference TRBV5-1 and TRBJ2-5): KAGVTQTPRYLIKTRGQQVTLSCSPISGHRSVSWYQQTPGQGLQFLFEYFSETQRNKGNFPGRFSGRQFSNSRSEMNVSTLELGDSALYLCASSLAGAGRQETQYFGPGTRLLVL.

This clonotype was counted between two and nine times. CDR3 loop: CASSQGWRLTEAFF. For the CDR3, the DNA is TGTGCCAGCAGCCAAGGTTGGCGGCTCACTGAAGCTTTCTTT. This chain uses TRBV3-1 with TRBJ1-1, with D hard to call. CDR1 LGHDT and CDR2 YNNKEL come from the germline V gene (reference sequence). The CDR3 covers 14 residues. The germline V and J ends were trimmed by 1 base and 4 bases, with 10 bases remaining between them.

This clonotype was recorded at least ten times. The chain combines TRBV6-2 or TRBV6-3 with TRBJ2-7, with 10 bases matching TRBD1. V shed 5 bases and J 2 bases; nucleotides not matched to a gene: 3. This CDR3 is built from 14 residues. Germline assignment: CDR1 MNHEY and CDR2 SVGEGT. The CDR3 spells CASSGTGEAYEQYF. The CDR3 coding sequence is TGTGCCAGCAGTGGGACAGGGGAAGCCTACGAGCAGTACTTC.

This clonotype was detected many times. V usage is TRBV4-3 and J usage is TRBJ1-6; TRBD1 is a possible D gene (5 bases). Trimming shortened V by 0 bases and J by 0 bases, and 9 bases separated the two germline ends. The CDR3 contains 17 residues. Germline CDR1 reads LGHNA; CDR2 reads YSLEER. The CDR3, as DNA: TGCGCCAGCAGCCAAGATGGGGGGAGCTCCTATAATTCACCCCTCCACTTT. Encoded protein: CASSQDGGSSYNSPLHF.

There are a few counts of this clonotype. The chain employs TRBV20-1 and TRBJ1-5; TRBD1 might be the D (5 bases). Deletions cut 0 bases from V and 7 bases from J, with 13 bases between. This CDR3 has 14 residues. Germline values: CDR1 DFQATT, CDR2 SNEGSKA (reference sequence). This CDR3 reads CSARDRRGRQPQHF. CDR3 DNA: TGCAGTGCTAGAGATCGGAGGGGACGGCAGCCCCAGCATTTT.

The chain has TRBV4-1 and TRBJ2-3; perhaps TRBD1 as D (6 bases). The V end lost 3 bases, the J end lost 1 base, and 14 bases lay between the germline ends. Germline CDR1 and CDR2: MGHRA and YSYEKL. The CDR3 has 16 amino acids. The CDR3 is CASSQSQGVGTDTQYF. The CDR3, as DNA: TGCGCCAGCAGCCAGTCACAGGGCGTCGGCACAGATACGCAGTATTTT.

This clonotype was seen many times. The rearrangement links TRBV29-1 to TRBJ1-5; the match to TRBD1 covers 12 bases. The trim removed 4 bases at V and 7 bases at J, leaving 5 bases unmatched. CDR3 length: 14 residues. Germline V gene sequence: CDR1 SQVTM, CDR2 ANQGSEA. DNA for the CDR3: TGCAGCGTTGGGGACAGGGGGCCGGGACAGCCCCAGCATTTT. It is translated as CSVGDRGPGQPQHF. Looking up the rest from reference TRBV29-1 and TRBJ1-5 gives the full variable domain: SAVISQKPSRDICQRGTSLTIQCQVDSQVTMMFWYRQQPGQSLTLIATANQGSEATYESGFVIDKFPISRPNLTFSTLTVSNMSPEDSSIYLCSVGDRGPGQPQHFGDGTRLSIL.

CDR3 region: CASSPSRGQGSGELFF. CDR3 coding DNA: TGTGCCAGCTCACCCTCCCGGGGACAGGGTTCCGGGGAGCTGTTTTTT. The V and J genes are TRBV18 and TRBJ2-2, with 9 bases that match TRBD1. CDR1 and CDR2 (germline): KGHSH, LQKENI. The J segment lost 6 bases and the V segment lost 3 bases, leaving 8 bases of the junction unmatched. This CDR3 region has 16 residues.

This clonotype occurred many times. J is TRBJ2-3 and V is TRBV5-1; 12 bases agree with TRBD2. V trimming: 5 bases; J trimming: 5 bases; junction bases outside the gene matches: 9. Germline-derived CDR1 and CDR2 are SGHRS and YFSETQ. This CDR3 has 16 amino acids. Here the CDR3 reads CASREETSGRGDTQYF. Written as DNA, the CDR3 is TGCGCCAGCAGAGAAGAGACTAGCGGGAGAGGAGATACGCAGTATTTT.

The rearrangement uses TRBV9 and TRBJ2-1; D might be TRBD1 or TRBD2, each matching 5 bases. Germline lookup yields CDR1 SGDLS and CDR2 YYNGEE. Deletions cut 0 bases from V and 8 bases from J, with 15 bases between. This CDR3 has 15 residues. CDR3 in amino acids: CASSVAPHLGDEQFF. CDR3 bases: TGTGCCAGCAGCGTAGCCCCTCACCTGGGGGATGAGCAGTTCTTC.

This clonotype was counted a few times. The V and J genes are TRBV5-6 and TRBJ2-1; TRBD1 aligns across 9 bases. V was pared by 3 bases and J by 8 bases, with 6 bases of the junction left unmatched. Per germline, CDR1 SGHDT and CDR2 YYEEEE. CDR3 length: 14 residues. The CDR3 loop reads CASSSGTGIDEQFF. DNA for the CDR3: TGTGCCAGCAGCTCCGGGACAGGGATAGATGAGCAGTTCTTC.

The chain uses TRBV9 and TRBJ2-1; TRBD1 is a possible D gene (5 bases). The CDR3 totals 15 residues. The V end was cut by 6 bases, the J end by 13 bases, with 26 bases between. Germline CDR1 is SGDLS and CDR2 is YYNGEE. The CDR3 spells CASTAEEPGAHGQFF. The DNA of the CDR3 is TGTGCCAGCACAGCAGAGGAGCCTGGGGCCCATGGCCAGTTCTTC.

For this clonotype: It may be a read error: a sequence one base away is much more abundant. The rearrangement uses TRBV7-9 and TRBJ2-1, with D unclear. There are 11 residues in the CDR3. The ends were cut back, 3 bases at V and 11 bases at J, with 8 bases in the middle. CDR1 and CDR2 (germline): SEHNR, FQNEAQ (reference sequence). CDR3 nucleotides: TGTGCCAGCAGCTTTGCGAAAAAGCAGTTCTTC. Its translation: CASSFAKKQFF.

This clonotype was recorded many times. The chain carries TRBV29-1 and TRBJ2-5; D assignment may be TRBD1 or TRBD2 (6 bases each). The CDR3 totals 11 residues. V lost 7 bases and J lost 8, with 14 bases in between. The germline gives CDR1 SQVTM, CDR2 ANQGSEA. The CDR3 DNA sequence: TGCAGCGCCCTAGAGGGGGGCACCCAGTACTTC. As protein: CSALEGGTQYF.

Many counts were recorded for this clonotype. V and J are TRBV19 and TRBJ1-1; D not certain. V gave up 6 bases and J gave up 3 bases, with 8 bases separating them. The CDR3 spans 12 residues. Looked up from germline, CDR1 is LNHDA and CDR2 is SQIVND (reference sequence). CDR3 protein: CASSNRDTEAFF. DNA of the CDR3: TGTGCCAGTAGCAACCGGGACACTGAAGCTTTCTTT.

Comment on this clonotype: This sequence may be a read error, since a much larger clone differs from it by one base. The chain uses TRBV27 and TRBJ2-7, with D maybe TRBD2 (6 bases). The CDR3 runs to 20 residues. Trimming cost V 0 bases and J 2 bases, with 26 bases left between them. Germline values: CDR1 MNHEY, CDR2 SMNVEV (reference sequence). The CDR3 region is CASSLSSLAGKGVGAYEQYF. The CDR3, as DNA: TGTGCCAGCAGTTTATCCTCCCTGGCGGGGAAAGGGGTGGGAGCCTACGAGCAGTACTTC.

This clonotype was seen repeatedly, ten times or more. V is TRBV3-1 and J is TRBJ2-7; possible D gene TRBD2, 6 bases. Trimming cost V 4 bases and J 1 base, with 11 bases left between them. Germline CDR1 reads LGHDT; CDR2 reads YNNKEL (reference sequence). The CDR3 covers 14 residues. The CDR3, as DNA: TGTGCCAGCAGCCCGCCGGGACTGTCCTACGAGCAGTACTTC. Protein product: CASSPPGLSYEQYF.

This chain links TRBV6-1 with TRBJ2-7; D unresolved. The germline gives CDR1 MNHNS, CDR2 SASEGT. The CDR3 extends over 16 amino acids. Trimming left V 2 bases short and J 4 bases short, with 18 bases between. This CDR3 reads CASSEPHPPQRYEQYV. DNA for the CDR3: TGTGCCAGCAGTGAACCACATCCCCCACAGAGGTACGAGCAGTACGTC.

This clonotype was counted many times. The chain recombines TRBV6-2 or TRBV6-3 with TRBJ1-1; D call uncertain. Trimming left V 0 bases short and J 5 bases short, with 10 bases between. Germline loops: CDR1 MNHEY, CDR2 SVGEGT. CDR3 size: 14 residues. The CDR3 DNA reads as TGTGCCAGCAGTTACTCTACGCTTTTGACTGAAGCTTTCTTT. Its translation is CASSYSTLLTEAFF.

The sample holds many counts of this clonotype. This chain links TRBV4-1 with TRBJ2-1, with TRBD1 as a possible D gene (6 bases). The CDR3 is made up of 16 amino acids. Germline V gene lookup returns CDR1 MGHRA and CDR2 YSYEKL. Trimming took 3 bases from V and 4 from J, leaving 16 bases between them. In DNA form, the CDR3 reads TGCGCCAGCAGCCACCCCCCGGTAGGGGGATACAATGAGCAGTTCTTC. The encoded protein is CASSHPPVGGYNEQFF.

This clonotype was counted many times. This chain connects TRBV5-1 to TRBJ1-4; D ambiguous. The CDR3 has 13 amino acids. V gave up 4 bases and J gave up 7 bases, with 11 bases separating them. Germline values: CDR1 SGHRS, CDR2 YFSETQ. The CDR3 is CASSGQDVEKLFF. The CDR3 DNA reads as TGCGCCAGCAGCGGGCAGGATGTTGAAAAACTGTTTTTT.

There are many counts of this clonotype. The chain couples TRBV3-1 to TRBJ2-1, with a tentative D call TRBD2 (6 bases). V was trimmed by 3 bases and J by 13 bases, leaving 22 bases between them. The CDR3 runs to 15 residues. The V gene's germline CDR1 is LGHDT and CDR2 YNNKEL (reference sequence). The CDR3 spells CASSQGYAGPSYQFF. CDR3 bases: TGTGCCAGCAGCCAGGGGTATGCGGGACCTTCCTATCAGTTCTTC.

The V gene is TRBV4-3, the J gene TRBJ1-1, with D unclear. The CDR3 covers 14 residues. Germline V gene lookup returns CDR1 LGHNA and CDR2 YSLEER. V shed 1 base and J shed 1 base, with 7 bases lying between them. CDR3 sequence (DNA): TGCGCCAGCAGCCAAGGGGCCAAGAACACTGAAGCTTTCTTT. Translation gives CASSQGAKNTEAFF.

This clonotype was picked up many times. This chain uses TRBV29-1 with TRBJ2-5; D uncertain. Trimming pared 7 bases from V and 1 base from J, leaving 10 bases between. CDR3 length: 12 amino acids. The germline CDR1 and CDR2 sequences are SQVTM and ANQGSEA. The CDR3: CSGALPQETQYF. CDR3 nucleotide sequence: TGCAGCGGTGCCCTCCCCCAAGAGACCCAGTACTTC.

In this sample, this clonotype turned up many times. The chain is built from TRBV6-2 or TRBV6-3 and TRBJ2-1; no reliable D call. V lost 6 bases, J lost 0 bases, and 15 bases lay in between. CDR1 MNHEY and CDR2 SVGEGT come from the germline V gene. This CDR3 is built from 16 residues. The CDR3 is CASRNNDLSSYNEQFF. The DNA for the CDR3 is TGTGCCAGCAGGAACAATGACCTCAGCTCCTACAATGAGCAGTTCTTC.

V is TRBV5-1 and J is TRBJ1-2; TRBD1 is a possible D gene (6 bases). Trimming removed 0 bases from V and 3 bases from J, with 12 bases in between. The CDR3 has 15 amino acids. In germline, CDR1 is SGHRS, CDR2 YFSETQ. CDR3 protein: CASSLEGRGDYGYTF. In nucleotides, the CDR3 is TGCGCCAGCAGCTTGGAGGGCAGGGGAGACTATGGCTACACCTTC.

This clonotype was picked up many times. The chain recombines TRBV7-2 with TRBJ1-4, with TRBD1 as a possible D gene (6 bases). V was cut by 1 base and J by 8 bases, with 11 bases left in between. In germline, CDR1 is SGHTA, CDR2 FQGNSA. There are 14 residues in the CDR3. CDR3 in amino acids: CASSLEPQGEKLFF. For the CDR3, the DNA is TGTGCCAGCAGCTTAGAGCCGCAGGGGGAAAAACTGTTTTTT. Complete variable domain (other parts from reference TRBV7-2 and TRBJ1-4): GAGVSQSPSNKVTEKGKDVELRCDPISGHTALYWYRQSLGQGLEFLIYFQGNSAPDKSGLPSDRFSAERTGGSVSTLTIQRTQQEDSAVYLCASSLEPQGEKLFFGSGTQLSVL.

In this sample, this clonotype turned up many times. The chain has TRBV5-1 and TRBJ2-1; no clear D. The CDR3 runs 15 residues. The germline CDR1 and CDR2 sequences are SGHRS and YFSETQ. V was cut by 0 bases and J by 0 bases, with 7 bases left in between. The chain's CDR3 is CASSLDRVSYNEQFF. The CDR3 DNA follows: TGCGCCAGCAGCTTGGATAGAGTCTCCTACAATGAGCAGTTCTTC. The full variable domain, its missing parts supplied by reference TRBV5-1 and TRBJ2-1, is KAGVTQTPRYLIKTRGQQVTLSCSPISGHRSVSWYQQTPGQGLQFLFEYFSETQRNKGNFPGRFSGRQFSNSRSEMNVSTLELGDSALYLCASSLDRVSYNEQFFGPGTRLTVL.

This clonotype appeared a few times. V is TRBV6-2 or TRBV6-3 and J is TRBJ2-1; 9 bases map to TRBD2. The CDR3 consists of 18 residues. Germline V gene sequence: CDR1 MNHEY, CDR2 SVGEGT. V shed 7 bases, J shed 1 base, and the junction held 14 bases outside the gene matches. This chain's CDR3 is CASIGGGRAISSYNEQFF. Written as DNA, the CDR3 is TGTGCCAGCATTGGGGGCGGGAGGGCCATTTCGTCCTACAATGAGCAGTTCTTC.

Ten or more counts support this clonotype. V usage is TRBV20-1 and J usage is TRBJ2-5; no firm D call. The CDR3 is 13 residues long. The V gene lost 2 bases and the J gene lost 5 bases, with 12 bases spanning the gap. Germline-derived CDR1 and CDR2 are DFQATT and SNEGSKA (reference sequence). In nucleotides, the CDR3 is TGCAGTGCTAGACCTCCGGATATGGAGACCCAGTACTTC. Protein: CSARPPDMETQYF.

This clonotype was recorded a few times. The V gene is TRBV20-1, the J gene TRBJ2-3; perhaps TRBD1 as D (6 bases). Germline V gene sequence: CDR1 DFQATT, CDR2 SNEGSKA (reference sequence). Deletions cut 5 bases from V and 4 bases from J, with 19 bases between. The CDR3 is 15 amino acids. CDR3 residues: CSAFSPRQEADTQYF. In DNA form, the CDR3 reads TGCAGTGCTTTTTCCCCTCGACAGGAGGCAGATACGCAGTATTTT.